These 6 T cell receptor beta chains were all obtained from the same sample, sequenced in a study of blood T cell repertoires in COVID-19 (dated by TCRdb to the early 2020s). Library preparation employed the immunoSEQ multiplex PCR assay. The source is immuneACCESS, and TCRdb retained only in-frame sequences with V and J called. Part of the clones is not carried over; for the studies checked, unresolved V genes explain less than half of this, and the remainder is unexplained. The sample table contains roughly 260,000 clones; only one count was recorded for roughly 84% of them. The ten most abundant clones make up around 3.2% of the sample. Sample: peripheral blood. The receptors here all came from a woman under 30 with acute or convalescent COVID-19.

The genes are TRBV19 and TRBJ2-2, with D possibly being TRBD2 (5 bases). This CDR3 comprises 13 residues. Germline V gene sequence: CDR1 LNHDA, CDR2 SQIVND (reference sequence). V was trimmed by 8 bases and J by 4 bases, leaving 11 bases between them. CDR3 in DNA: TGTGCCAGTGTGACCGCGGGCACCGGGGAGCTGTTTTTT. Its translation is CASVTAGTGELFF.

V and J are TRBV7-6 and TRBJ2-2; TRBD1 matches 8 bases. CDR3 length: 15 residues. Trimming removed 5 bases from V and 5 bases from J; junction bases left unmatched: 7. Per the germline V gene, CDR1 is SGHVS and CDR2 is FNYEAQ. The CDR3 DNA is TGTGCCAGCAGCACCCGGACAGGGCGAACCGGGGAGCTGTTTTTT. This sequence encodes CASSTRTGRTGELFF.

The chain uses TRBV7-9 and TRBJ2-7, with 7 bases lining up with TRBD1. The CDR3 runs 15 residues. Per the germline V gene, CDR1 is SEHNR and CDR2 is FQNEAQ (reference sequence). V gave up 4 bases and J gave up 4 bases; unmatched junction bases: 10. The DNA of the CDR3 is TGTGCCAGCAGCTCGGACAGGTTAAAATTATACGAGCAGTACTTC. Amino acids: CASSSDRLKLYEQYF. Supplemented by reference TRBV7-9 and TRBJ2-7, the full variable domain reads DTGVSQNPRHKITKRGQNVTFRCDPISEHNRLYWYRQTLGQGPEFLTYFQNEAQLEKSRLLSDRFSAERPKGSFSTLEIQRTEQGDSAMYLCASSSDRLKLYEQYFGPGTRLTVT.

The rearrangement links TRBV28 to TRBJ2-5; TRBD2 might be the D (6 bases). The V end was cut by 8 bases, the J end by 3 bases, with 22 bases between. The CDR3 totals 16 residues. Per the germline V gene, CDR1 is MDHEN and CDR2 is SYDVKM. CDR3 nucleotide sequence: TGTGCCAGCCCCCTTTTCGTGGGAGGATCGGAAGAGACCCAGTACTTC. Its protein product is CASPLFVGGSEETQYF.

The J gene is TRBJ2-5, the V gene TRBV28; weak D call: TRBD1 (6 bases). Germline V gene data show CDR1 as MDHEN and CDR2 as SYDVKM. There are 17 residues in the CDR3. The V and J ends lost 5 bases and 2 bases respectively, with 21 bases between them. As DNA, the CDR3 is TGTGCCAGCAGTCCACCACGGGTCAGGGGAACACAAGAGACCCAGTACTTC. This encodes CASSPPRVRGTQETQYF.

This clone is a singleton in its sample. The V gene is TRBV15, the J gene TRBJ2-4; 7 bases agree with TRBD1. The germline gives CDR1 LNHNV, CDR2 YYDKDF (reference sequence). Trimming took 3 bases from V and 0 from J; bases not matched to a gene: 8. The CDR3 runs to 17 residues. CDR3 protein: CATSRGRQGIAKNIQYF. The CDR3, as DNA: TGTGCCACCAGCAGGGGGCGACAGGGAATAGCCAAAAACATTCAGTACTTC.